This TCR beta chain emerged from a study of CD8 T cells in ankylosing spondylitis. General study results and limits: In synovial fluid and blood from reactive arthritis, some motif variants were previously reported. Disease-linked clones were CD8+ and relatively rare in peripheral blood.

A single record per CDR3 protein comes from TCRdb applying MiXCR to the 5' RACE reads. The sample includes 250,000 to 400,000 distinct CDR3 sequences, 11% of them seen just once. V shed 0 bases and J 5 bases; nucleotides not matched to a gene: 7. Germline V gene data show CDR1 as DFQATT and CDR2 as SNEGSKA (reference sequence). There are 15 residues in the CDR3. Points on this clonotype: Its target is unknown.

This receptor was obtained from a female donor with ankylosing spondylitis or in good health (not recorded which). The sequenced material came from blood, either unsorted or a sorted T cell fraction (not recorded which). The chain links TRBV20-1 to TRBJ2-3, with TRBD1 identical over 8 bases. The CDR3 DNA sequence: TGCAGTGCTAGAGAGGACAGGGCGGTTGGAGATACGCAGTATTTT. It translates to CSAREDRAVGDTQYF.